Listed here are 18 T cell receptor beta chains from one sample, sequenced in a study of cytomegalovirus exposure and HLA in healthy donors. Only in-frame clones appear in the TCRdb table, and some are missing; sequencing was by immunoSEQ multiplex PCR. The data contain about 140,000 clones, roughly 79% of them singletons. The sequenced sample consisted of PBMCs. The receptors were sampled from a man aged 25 to 40 in good health and CMV-seropositive.

The rearrangement links TRBV9 to TRBJ2-3; TRBD2 matches 9 bases. Germline loops: CDR1 SGDLS, CDR2 YYNGEE. This CDR3 is 17 amino acids long. The ends lost 3 bases at V and 2 bases at J; junction bases unmatched: 10. CDR3 nucleotide sequence: TGTGCCAGCAGCGGGCCCTCCGCGGGGGGGCCCACAGATACGCAGTATTTT. It yields the protein CASSGPSAGGPTDTQYF.

The chain recombines TRBV10-2 with TRBJ2-5, with D maybe TRBD1 (5 bases). The CDR3 length is 12 residues. Germline CDR1 and CDR2: WSHSY and SAAADI. V was shortened by 8 bases and J by 2 bases, with 9 bases between the two germline ends. The DNA for the CDR3 is TGCGCCAGCCAGGGTCAGCAAGAGACCCAGTACTTC. Translating gives CASQGQQETQYF.

The V gene is TRBV10-1, the J gene TRBJ1-1; 10 bases are shared with TRBD1. With V trimmed by 4 bases and J by 10 bases, 6 bases remained unmatched. This CDR3 has 13 amino acids. Germline CDR1 and CDR2: WNHNN and SYGVQD (reference sequence). The CDR3 here is CASSGDRGGRAFF. The CDR3 nucleotides read TGCGCCAGCAGTGGGGACAGGGGAGGGAGAGCTTTCTTT.

The chain is built from TRBV2 and TRBJ1-5, with D possibly being TRBD1 (5 bases). Per the germline V gene, CDR1 is SNHLY and CDR2 is FYNNEI. The CDR3 length is 14 residues. The V and J ends lost 8 bases and 6 bases respectively, with 17 bases between them. In DNA form, the CDR3 reads TGTGCCAGCGGGTATCTCCGGGGGGGTCAGCCCCAGCATTTT. It yields the protein CASGYLRGGQPQHF.

The chain is built from TRBV4-1 and TRBJ2-7, with D possibly matching TRBD2 (5 bases). The V gene's germline CDR1 is MGHRA and CDR2 YSYEKL. CDR3 size: 15 residues. Trimming took off 1 base at V and 3 bases at J, with 13 bases between the two ends. The CDR3 DNA follows: TGCGCCAGCAGCCAAGGGCCGGACTTAGTCTACGAGCAGTACTTC. It encodes CASSQGPDLVYEQYF.

The CDR3: CAISDSDIPIDGYTF. The CDR3 nucleotides are TGTGCCATCAGTGACTCGGACATCCCTATTGATGGCTACACCTTC. The chain employs TRBV10-3 and TRBJ1-2; D is possibly TRBD1 (5 bases). Germline V CDR1 and CDR2: ENHRY, SYGVKD. The CDR3 is made up of 15 amino acids. V lost 3 bases, J lost 6 bases, and 17 bases lay in between.

The V call is TRBV29-1, the J call TRBJ2-1; 8 bases are shared with TRBD2. In germline, CDR1 is SQVTM, CDR2 ANQGSEA. Trimming cost V 4 bases and J 7 bases; bases outside gene matches: 9. This CDR3 has 14 amino acids. The CDR3: CSVVAGLYSNEQFF. Here the CDR3 DNA reads TGCAGCGTTGTAGCGGGGCTCTACTCAAATGAGCAGTTCTTC.

This clone was seen only once. The rearrangement uses TRBV15 and TRBJ2-7; 10 positions agree with TRBD2. CDR3 length: 15 residues. CDR1 LNHNV and CDR2 YYDKDF come from the germline V gene (reference sequence). V lost 3 bases and J lost 5; bases outside the gene matches: 7. The DNA of the CDR3 is TGTGCCACCAGCAGTAAGCAGCGGGGGGGCCACGAGCAGTACTTC. This sequence encodes CATSSKQRGGHEQYF.

The chain couples TRBV2 to TRBJ1-4; a possible D gene is TRBD1 (6 bases). V was pared by 6 bases and J by 7 bases, with 24 bases between. Germline loops: CDR1 SNHLY, CDR2 FYNNEI. The CDR3 covers 17 residues. In DNA form, the CDR3 reads TGTGCCAGCAGCTTTGGGGCGACAGGCACAGGCCGTGAAAAACTGTTTTTT. Protein sequence: CASSFGATGTGREKLFF. Drawing the rest from reference TRBV2 and TRBJ1-4, the complete variable domain is EPEVTQTPSHQVTQMGQEVILRCVPISNHLYFYWYRQILGQKVEFLVSFYNNEISEKSEIFDDQFSVERPDGSNFTLKIRSTKLEDSAMYFCASSFGATGTGREKLFFGSGTQLSVL.

This rearrangement joins TRBV6-6 to TRBJ1-2; 8 bases are shared with TRBD1. V trimming: 6 bases; J trimming: 2 bases; junction bases outside the gene matches: 5. The CDR3 covers 14 residues. Germline V gives CDR1 MNHNY, CDR2 SVGAGI (reference sequence). As DNA, the CDR3 is TGTGCCAGCAGCACCCGGACAGGGAACTATGGCTACACCTTC. Encoded protein: CASSTRTGNYGYTF.

The V gene is TRBV5-1, the J gene TRBJ2-2; TRBD1 matches 7 bases. Germline values: CDR1 SGHRS, CDR2 YFSETQ. The CDR3 consists of 15 residues. V was clipped by 0 bases and J by 4 bases; unmatched bases: 3. The CDR3 here is CASSLVQGSTGELFF. The CDR3 DNA sequence: TGCGCCAGCAGCTTGGTACAGGGGAGCACCGGGGAGCTGTTTTTT. The full variable domain, rest sourced from reference TRBV5-1 and TRBJ2-2, is KAGVTQTPRYLIKTRGQQVTLSCSPISGHRSVSWYQQTPGQGLQFLFEYFSETQRNKGNFPGRFSGRQFSNSRSEMNVSTLELGDSALYLCASSLVQGSTGELFFGEGSRLTVL.

This chain connects TRBV6-5 to TRBJ2-3; tentatively, D is TRBD2 (5 bases). CDR1 MNHEY and CDR2 SVGAGI come from the germline V gene. This CDR3 contains 14 residues. Trimming left V 8 bases short and J 3 bases short, with 15 bases between. CDR3 loop: CASSRSRGTDTQYF. In DNA form, the CDR3 reads TGTGCCAGCTCGCGATCCCGGGGAACAGATACGCAGTATTTT.

This clone came up once. V usage is TRBV7-9 and J usage is TRBJ2-6; 8 bases fit TRBD2. V lost 7 bases to trimming and J lost 2 bases; unmatched junction nucleotides: 13. Germline V gives CDR1 SEHNR, CDR2 FQNEAQ (reference sequence). The CDR3 loop spans 18 amino acids. CDR3 DNA: TGTGCCAGCACCGAATCCGGGACTAGGGGTCCTGGGGCCAACGTCCTGACTTTC. Residues: CASTESGTRGPGANVLTF.

DNA of the CDR3: TGTGCCAGCAGTTTATCCGGCGTAGGCGGGAGAAAGACCCAGTACTTC. This encodes CASSLSGVGGRKTQYF. The rearrangement uses TRBV27 and TRBJ2-5, with 7 bases aligning to TRBD2. The germline gives CDR1 MNHEY, CDR2 SMNVEV (reference sequence). V dropped 0 bases and J dropped 6; count of bases not matched to a gene: 10. The CDR3 runs 16 residues.

The chain combines TRBV7-8 with TRBJ2-7, with 9 bases fitting TRBD1. V was clipped by 6 bases and J by 5 bases; unmatched bases: 2. Germline CDR1 SGHVS, CDR2 FQNEAQ. The CDR3 length is 12 residues. CDR3 residues: CASRDRGHEQYF. The CDR3, as DNA: TGTGCCAGCAGGGACAGGGGCCACGAGCAGTACTTC.

The chain uses TRBV2 and TRBJ2-1, with D hard to call. Germline V CDR1 and CDR2: SNHLY, FYNNEI. Trimming stripped 4 bases from V and 9 bases from J, with 7 bases between. The CDR3 totals 11 residues. The CDR3 sequence is CASSGLIEQFF. CDR3 coding DNA: TGTGCCAGCAGTGGCCTAATTGAGCAGTTCTTC.

This clone was recorded once. The chain links TRBV9 to TRBJ2-3; D may be TRBD2 (6 bases). From germline, CDR1 is SGDLS and CDR2 YYNGEE. CDR3 length: 13 amino acids. V shed 3 bases and J shed 9 bases, with 14 bases lying between them. CDR3 DNA sequence: TGTGCCAGCAGCGAGGGGACTGCGTCCACGCAGTATTTT. Its protein product is CASSEGTASTQYF.

The J gene is TRBJ2-3, the V gene TRBV10-2; TRBD2 matches at 9 bases. The CDR3 runs to 16 residues. The germline gives CDR1 WSHSY, CDR2 SAAADI. Trimming cost V 3 bases and J 0 bases; bases outside gene matches: 4. CDR3 DNA sequence: TGCGCCAGCAGTGAACTAGCGGGCCTAAGCACAGATACGCAGTATTTT. Protein sequence: CASSELAGLSTDTQYF.